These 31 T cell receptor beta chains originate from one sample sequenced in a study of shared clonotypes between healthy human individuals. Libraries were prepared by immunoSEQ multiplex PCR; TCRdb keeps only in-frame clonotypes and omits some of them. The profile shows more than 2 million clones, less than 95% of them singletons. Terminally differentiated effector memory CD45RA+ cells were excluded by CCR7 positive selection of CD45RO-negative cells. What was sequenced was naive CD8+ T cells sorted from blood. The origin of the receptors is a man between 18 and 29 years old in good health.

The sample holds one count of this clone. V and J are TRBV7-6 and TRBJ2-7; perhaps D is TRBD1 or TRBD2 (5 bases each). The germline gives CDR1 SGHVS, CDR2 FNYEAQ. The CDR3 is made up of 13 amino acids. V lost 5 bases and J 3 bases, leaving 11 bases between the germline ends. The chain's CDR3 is CASSPGPGYEQYF. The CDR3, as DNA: TGTGCCAGCAGCCCGGGACCAGGCTACGAGCAGTACTTC.

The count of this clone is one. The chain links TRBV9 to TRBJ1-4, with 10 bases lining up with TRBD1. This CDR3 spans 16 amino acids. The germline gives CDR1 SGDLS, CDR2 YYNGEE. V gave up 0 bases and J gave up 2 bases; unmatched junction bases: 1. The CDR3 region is CASSVEGQGTNEKLFF. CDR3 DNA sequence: TGTGCCAGCAGCGTAGAGGGACAGGGGACTAATGAAAAACTGTTTTTT.

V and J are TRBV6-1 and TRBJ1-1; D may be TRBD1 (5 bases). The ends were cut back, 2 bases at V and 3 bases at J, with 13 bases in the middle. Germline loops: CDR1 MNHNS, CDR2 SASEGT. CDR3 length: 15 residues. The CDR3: CASSERQGVDTEAFF. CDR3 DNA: TGTGCCAGCAGTGAAAGGCAGGGTGTCGACACTGAAGCTTTCTTT.

The CDR3 reads CATSSGIHYEQYF. For the CDR3, the DNA is TGTGCCACGAGCTCCGGGATCCACTACGAGCAGTACTTC. V usage is TRBV19 and J usage is TRBJ2-7; TRBD2 might be the D (5 bases). The CDR3 has 13 amino acids. Between the trimmed V and J ends, which lost 10 bases and 3 bases, there was a span of 16 bases. Germline lookup yields CDR1 LNHDA and CDR2 SQIVND (reference sequence).

Here the CDR3 DNA reads TGCGCCAGCAGCCCCTTCCAAGGGGACGCCTATGGCTACACCTTC. It translates to CASSPFQGDAYGYTF. The V call is TRBV4-1, the J call TRBJ1-2, with TRBD1 as a possible D gene (5 bases). This CDR3 comprises 15 residues. V lost 4 bases and J lost 4, with 16 bases in between. The germline V gene encodes CDR1 MGHRA and CDR2 YSYEKL.

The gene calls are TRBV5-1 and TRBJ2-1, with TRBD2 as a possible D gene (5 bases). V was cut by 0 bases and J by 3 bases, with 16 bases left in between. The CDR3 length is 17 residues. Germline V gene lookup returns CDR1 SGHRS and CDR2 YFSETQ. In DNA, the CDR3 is TGCGCCAGCAGCTTGGGGTCTAGCCGAGCCTTCTACAATGAGCAGTTCTTC. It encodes CASSLGSSRAFYNEQFF.

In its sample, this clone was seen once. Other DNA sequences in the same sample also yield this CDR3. The CDR3 region has the DNA TGTGCCATCAGTGAGTCGCCCACCAACACCGGGGAGCTGTTTTTT. It encodes CAISESPTNTGELFF. The rearrangement uses TRBV10-3 and TRBJ2-2; D gene ambiguous. V shed 0 bases and J shed 2 bases, with 7 bases lying between them. The CDR3 loop spans 15 amino acids. Germline lookup yields CDR1 ENHRY and CDR2 SYGVKD.

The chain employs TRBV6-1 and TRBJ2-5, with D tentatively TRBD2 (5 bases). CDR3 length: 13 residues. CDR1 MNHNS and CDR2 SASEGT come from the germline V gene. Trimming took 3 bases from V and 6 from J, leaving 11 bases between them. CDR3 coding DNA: TGTGCCAGCAGTGAGGGAAGAGGGCAGACCCAGTACTTC. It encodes CASSEGRGQTQYF.

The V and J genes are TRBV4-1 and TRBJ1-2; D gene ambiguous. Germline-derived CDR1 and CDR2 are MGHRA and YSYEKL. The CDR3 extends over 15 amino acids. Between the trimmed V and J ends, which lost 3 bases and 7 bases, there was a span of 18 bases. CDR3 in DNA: TGCGCCAGCAGCCAGGCCAGGAGCCTTGATGCTGGCTACACCTTC. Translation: CASSQARSLDAGYTF.

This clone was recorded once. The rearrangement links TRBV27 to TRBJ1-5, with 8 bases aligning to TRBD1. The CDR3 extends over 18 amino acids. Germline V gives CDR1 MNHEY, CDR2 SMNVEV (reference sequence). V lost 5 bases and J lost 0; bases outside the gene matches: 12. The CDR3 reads CASSPTLGTGFSNQPQHF. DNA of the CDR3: TGTGCCAGCAGTCCAACCCTTGGGACAGGATTTAGCAATCAGCCCCAGCATTTT.

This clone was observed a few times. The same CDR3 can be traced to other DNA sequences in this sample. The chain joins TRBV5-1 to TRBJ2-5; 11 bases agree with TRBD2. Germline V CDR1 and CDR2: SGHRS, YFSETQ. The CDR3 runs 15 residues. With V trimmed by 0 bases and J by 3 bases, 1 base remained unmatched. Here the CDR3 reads CASSLALAGEETQYF. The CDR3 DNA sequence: TGCGCCAGCAGCTTGGCACTAGCGGGGGAAGAGACCCAGTACTTC. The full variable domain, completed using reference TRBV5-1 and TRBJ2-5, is KAGVTQTPRYLIKTRGQQVTLSCSPISGHRSVSWYQQTPGQGLQFLFEYFSETQRNKGNFPGRFSGRQFSNSRSEMNVSTLELGDSALYLCASSLALAGEETQYFGPGTRLLVL.

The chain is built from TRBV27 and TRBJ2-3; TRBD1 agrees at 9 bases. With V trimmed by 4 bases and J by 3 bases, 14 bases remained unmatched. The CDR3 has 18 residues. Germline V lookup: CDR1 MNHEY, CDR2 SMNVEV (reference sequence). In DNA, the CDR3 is TGTGCCAGCAGTTCCAAAGTCCCTGGACAGGGGAGAACAGATACGCAGTATTTT. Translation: CASSSKVPGQGRTDTQYF.

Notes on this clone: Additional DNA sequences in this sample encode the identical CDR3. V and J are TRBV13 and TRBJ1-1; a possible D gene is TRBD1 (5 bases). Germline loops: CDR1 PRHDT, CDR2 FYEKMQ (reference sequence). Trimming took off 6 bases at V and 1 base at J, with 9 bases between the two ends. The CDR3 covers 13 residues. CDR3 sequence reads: CASSLRGNTEAFF. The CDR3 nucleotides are TGTGCCAGCAGTCTGAGGGGGAACACTGAAGCTTTCTTT.

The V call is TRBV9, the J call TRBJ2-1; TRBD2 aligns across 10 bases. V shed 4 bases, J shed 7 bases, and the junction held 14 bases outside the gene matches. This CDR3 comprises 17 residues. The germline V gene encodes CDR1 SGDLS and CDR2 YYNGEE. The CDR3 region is CASSPLSLAGRGNEQFF. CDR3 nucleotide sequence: TGTGCCAGCAGCCCTCTTTCACTAGCGGGAAGGGGTAATGAGCAGTTCTTC.

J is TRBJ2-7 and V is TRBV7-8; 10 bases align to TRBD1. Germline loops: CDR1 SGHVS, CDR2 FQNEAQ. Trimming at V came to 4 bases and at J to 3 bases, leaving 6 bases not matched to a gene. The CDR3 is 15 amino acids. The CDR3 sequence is CASSSRQGADYEQYF. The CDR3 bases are TGTGCCAGCAGCTCCCGACAGGGGGCAGACTACGAGCAGTACTTC.

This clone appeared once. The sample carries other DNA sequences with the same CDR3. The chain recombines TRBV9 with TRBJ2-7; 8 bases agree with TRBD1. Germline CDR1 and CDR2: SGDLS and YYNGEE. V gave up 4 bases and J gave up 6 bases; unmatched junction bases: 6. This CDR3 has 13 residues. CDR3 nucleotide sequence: TGTGCCAGCAGCCCAGGACAGGGCGGCGAGCAGTACTTC. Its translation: CASSPGQGGEQYF.

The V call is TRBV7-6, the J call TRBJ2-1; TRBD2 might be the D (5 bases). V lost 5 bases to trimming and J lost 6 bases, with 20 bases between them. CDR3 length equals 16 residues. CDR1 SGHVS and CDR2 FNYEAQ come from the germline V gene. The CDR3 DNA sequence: TGTGCCAGCAGCAGGTCGGCTAGCAGTCCTATCAATGAGCAGTTCTTC. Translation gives CASSRSASSPINEQFF.

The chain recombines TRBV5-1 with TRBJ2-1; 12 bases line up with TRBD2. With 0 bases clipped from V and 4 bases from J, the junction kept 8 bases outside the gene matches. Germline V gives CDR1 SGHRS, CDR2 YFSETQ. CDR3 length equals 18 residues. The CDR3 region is CASSLGLAGADLYNEQFF. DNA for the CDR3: TGCGCCAGCAGCTTGGGACTAGCGGGGGCCGACCTGTACAATGAGCAGTTCTTC.

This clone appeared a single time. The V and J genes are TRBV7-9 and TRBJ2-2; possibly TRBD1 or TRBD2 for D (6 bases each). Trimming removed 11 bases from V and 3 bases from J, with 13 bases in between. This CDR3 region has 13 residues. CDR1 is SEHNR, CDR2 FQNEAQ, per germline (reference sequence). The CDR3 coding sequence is TGTGCCGGGGGGAGGACAGACACCGGGGAGCTGTTTTTT. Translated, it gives CAGGRTDTGELFF.

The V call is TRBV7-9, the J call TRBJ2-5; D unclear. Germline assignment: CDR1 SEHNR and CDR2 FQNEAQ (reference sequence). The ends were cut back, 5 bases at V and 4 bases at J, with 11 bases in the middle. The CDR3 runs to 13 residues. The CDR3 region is CASSPPLRETQYF. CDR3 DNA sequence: TGTGCCAGCAGCCCCCCACTACGAGAGACCCAGTACTTC.

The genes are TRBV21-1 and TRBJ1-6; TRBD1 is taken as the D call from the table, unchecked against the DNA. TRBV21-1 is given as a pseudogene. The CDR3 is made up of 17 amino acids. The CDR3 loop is CASSPRDRGRGDSPLHF. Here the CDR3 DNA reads TGTGCCAGCAGCCCTAGGGACAGGGGGCGCGGTGATTCACCCCTCCACTTT.

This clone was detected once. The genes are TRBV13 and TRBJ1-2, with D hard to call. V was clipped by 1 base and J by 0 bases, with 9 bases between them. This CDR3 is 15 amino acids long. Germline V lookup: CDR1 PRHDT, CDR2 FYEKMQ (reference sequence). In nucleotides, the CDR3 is TGTGCCAGCAGCTTAGACGGCGCAGCTAACTATGGCTACACCTTC. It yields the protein CASSLDGAANYGYTF.

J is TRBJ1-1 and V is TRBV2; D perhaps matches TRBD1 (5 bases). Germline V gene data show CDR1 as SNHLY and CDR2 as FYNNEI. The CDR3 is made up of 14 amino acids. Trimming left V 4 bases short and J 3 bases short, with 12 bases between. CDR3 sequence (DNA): TGTGCCAGCAGTGTGGTGGGGGAGGACACTGAAGCTTTCTTT. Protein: CASSVVGEDTEAFF.

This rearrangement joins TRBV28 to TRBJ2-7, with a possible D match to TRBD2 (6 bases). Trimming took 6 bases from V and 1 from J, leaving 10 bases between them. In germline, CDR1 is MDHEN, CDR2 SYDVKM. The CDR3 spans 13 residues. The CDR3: CASSEDYSYEQYF. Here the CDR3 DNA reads TGTGCCAGCAGCGAGGACTATTCCTACGAGCAGTACTTC.

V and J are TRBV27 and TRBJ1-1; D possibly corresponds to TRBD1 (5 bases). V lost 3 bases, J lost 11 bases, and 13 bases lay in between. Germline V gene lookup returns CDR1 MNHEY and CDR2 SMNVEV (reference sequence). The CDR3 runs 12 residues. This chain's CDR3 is CASSFTGDAAFF. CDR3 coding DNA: TGTGCCAGCAGTTTTACGGGGGATGCGGCTTTCTTT.

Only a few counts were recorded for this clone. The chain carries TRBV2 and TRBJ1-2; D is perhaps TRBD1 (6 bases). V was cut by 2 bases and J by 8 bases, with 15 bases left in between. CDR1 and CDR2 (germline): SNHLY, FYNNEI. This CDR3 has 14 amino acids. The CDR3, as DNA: TGTGCCAGCAGTGAACCCACAGGGTTGCGAGGCTACACCTTC. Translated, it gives CASSEPTGLRGYTF.

CDR3 in DNA: TGTGCCAGCGAACCCTTGAGTCTTAGGGACACCGGGGAGCTGTTTTTT. Translation: CASEPLSLRDTGELFF. The rearrangement links TRBV7-9 to TRBJ2-2; D call uncertain. Germline CDR1 SEHNR, CDR2 FQNEAQ (reference sequence). CDR3 length: 16 amino acids. Trimming took 8 bases from V and 3 from J, leaving 19 bases between them.

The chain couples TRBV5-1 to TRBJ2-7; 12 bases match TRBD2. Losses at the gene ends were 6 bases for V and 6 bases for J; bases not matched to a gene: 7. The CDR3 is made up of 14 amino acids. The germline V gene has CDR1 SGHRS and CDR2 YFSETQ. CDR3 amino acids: CASTDLAGGPEQYF. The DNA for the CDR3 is TGCGCCAGCACCGATCTAGCGGGGGGGCCCGAGCAGTACTTC.

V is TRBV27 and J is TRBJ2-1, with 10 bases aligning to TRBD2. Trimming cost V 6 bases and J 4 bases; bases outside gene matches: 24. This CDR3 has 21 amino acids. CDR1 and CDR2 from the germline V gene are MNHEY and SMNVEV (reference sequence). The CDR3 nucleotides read TGTGCCAGCAGCATCCAAATTCCCGGACTAGCGGTCAATGGGGCATACAATGAGCAGTTCTTC. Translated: CASSIQIPGLAVNGAYNEQFF.

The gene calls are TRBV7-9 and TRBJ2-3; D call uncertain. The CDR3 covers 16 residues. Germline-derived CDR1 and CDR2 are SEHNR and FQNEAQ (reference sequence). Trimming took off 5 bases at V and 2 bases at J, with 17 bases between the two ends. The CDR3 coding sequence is TGTGCCAGCAGCACTGGACCAACACCCCCCACAGATACGCAGTATTTT. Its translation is CASSTGPTPPTDTQYF. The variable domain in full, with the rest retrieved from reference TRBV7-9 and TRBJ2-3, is DTGVSQNPRHKITKRGQNVTFRCDPISEHNRLYWYRQTLGQGPEFLTYFQNEAQLEKSRLLSDRFSAERPKGSFSTLEIQRTEQGDSAMYLCASSTGPTPPTDTQYFGPGTRLTVL.

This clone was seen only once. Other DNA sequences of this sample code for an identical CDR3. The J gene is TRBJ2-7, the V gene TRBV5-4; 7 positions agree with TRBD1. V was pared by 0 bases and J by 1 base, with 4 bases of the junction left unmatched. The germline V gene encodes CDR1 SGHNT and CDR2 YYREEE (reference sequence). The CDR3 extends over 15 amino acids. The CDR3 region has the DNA TGTGCCAGCAGCTTGGGCCAGGGGGTATCCTACGAGCAGTACTTC. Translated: CASSLGQGVSYEQYF.